The subject of this entry is one T cell receptor beta chain. J gave up 4 bases and V 5 bases, and 5 bases lay outside the gene matches. Germline V CDR1 and CDR2: SGHNT, YENEEA. The CDR3 runs 16 residues. This sample stems from a study of T-cell reconstitution after alpha-beta-depleted transplantation in children. This sample's TCRbeta library carried unique molecular identifier barcodes. Using its own MiXCR run on the PCR reads, TCRdb lists one record per CDR3 protein. Among about half a million distinct CDR3 sequences listed, under 15% were seen once. The clonotype comes from a human donor who donated a stem cell graft to a child with combined immunodeficiency. This specimen consisted of PBMCs from the stem cell graft donor, obtained from the stem cell graft. The chain links TRBV11-3 to TRBJ2-3; 14 nucleotides align to TRBD2. The CDR3 reads CASSPGTSGGSDTQYF. In nucleotides, the CDR3 is TGTGCCAGCAGCCCCGGGACTAGCGGGGGATCAGATACGCAGTATTTT.